Each of the 20 T cell receptor beta chains below was sequenced from the same sample in a study of cytomegalovirus exposure and HLA in healthy donors. Data came from immunoSEQ multiplex PCR; TCRdb stores just in-frame clones and leaves some out. Here the sample spans 60,000 or so clones, 90% to 95% being singletons. The specimen sequenced was PBMCs. The receptor source for this set is a woman between 18 and 29 years old in good health and CMV-seronegative.

V gene TRBV4-3 combines with J gene TRBJ2-3, with 11 bases matching TRBD2. CDR1 and CDR2 from the germline V gene are LGHNA and YSLEER. The CDR3 sequence is 15 residues long. The V gene end was trimmed by 2 bases and the J gene end by 4 bases; junction bases not matched to a gene: 2. DNA for the CDR3: TGCGCCAGCAGCCAATTAGCGGGAGGGCCAGATACGCAGTATTTT. Its protein is CASSQLAGGPDTQYF.

The chain carries TRBV5-1 and TRBJ1-1, with TRBD1 matching over 11 bases. Germline V gene data show CDR1 as SGHRS and CDR2 as YFSETQ. This CDR3 spans 16 amino acids. J lost 2 bases, V lost 4 bases, and 7 bases had no gene match. CDR3 bases: TGCGCCAGCAGCGGAGGGACAGGGGGAGGCAACACTGAAGCTTTCTTT. It translates to CASSGGTGGGNTEAFF. Filled out from reference TRBV5-1 and TRBJ1-1, the complete variable domain reads KAGVTQTPRYLIKTRGQQVTLSCSPISGHRSVSWYQQTPGQGLQFLFEYFSETQRNKGNFPGRFSGRQFSNSRSEMNVSTLELGDSALYLCASSGGTGGGNTEAFFGQGTRLTVV.

The chain combines TRBV6-6 with TRBJ2-7; 14 bases align to TRBD2. Trimming removed 6 bases from V and 5 bases from J; junction bases left unmatched: 9. The CDR3 loop spans 16 amino acids. Germline CDR1 reads MNHNY; CDR2 reads SVGAGI (reference sequence). CDR3 in DNA: TGTGCCAGCAGCCGGACTAGCGGGGGGCCGCGGGACGAGCAGTACTTC. It is translated as CASSRTSGGPRDEQYF.

V usage is TRBV9 and J usage is TRBJ2-3; 8 nucleotides agree with TRBD2. This CDR3 region has 16 residues. With 3 bases clipped from V and 6 bases from J, the junction kept 12 bases outside the gene matches. Germline CDR1 and CDR2: SGDLS and YYNGEE. The CDR3 DNA sequence: TGTGCCAGCAGCGCCCCCCCGGGGGGGCGAGAGGATACGCAGTATTTT. The encoded protein is CASSAPPGGREDTQYF.

This sequence joins TRBV19 and TRBJ1-2, with D possibly being TRBD1 (6 bases). The CDR3 totals 15 residues. Trimming took 3 bases from V and 4 from J, leaving 15 bases between them. Germline lookup yields CDR1 LNHDA and CDR2 SQIVND (reference sequence). The CDR3 protein is CASSIGRGGSYGYTF. The CDR3, as DNA: TGTGCCAGTAGTATCGGCAGGGGCGGAAGCTATGGCTACACCTTC.

This clone occurred once. The chain uses TRBV10-1 and TRBJ1-1; D may be TRBD1 (6 bases). CDR3 length: 13 residues. Between the trimmed V and J ends, which lost 7 bases and 7 bases, there was a span of 16 bases. Per the germline V gene, CDR1 is WNHNN and CDR2 is SYGVQD (reference sequence). The CDR3 reads CASIQGLPREAFF. Here the CDR3 DNA reads TGCGCCAGCATTCAGGGGTTGCCCCGTGAAGCTTTCTTT.

V gene TRBV5-1 combines with J gene TRBJ2-7; D is perhaps TRBD2 (6 bases). Germline lookup yields CDR1 SGHRS and CDR2 YFSETQ. The CDR3 runs to 14 residues. V was trimmed by 4 bases and J by 5 bases, leaving 16 bases between them. The CDR3, as DNA: TGCGCCAGCAGCCGCGGGACTGTTCCCAACGAGCAGTACTTC. Its translation: CASSRGTVPNEQYF.

The J gene is TRBJ2-7, the V gene TRBV9; the match to TRBD2 covers 8 bases. The germline V gene encodes CDR1 SGDLS and CDR2 YYNGEE. V was clipped by 4 bases and J by 9 bases; unmatched bases: 12. This CDR3 region has 14 residues. In DNA form, the CDR3 reads TGTGCCAGCAGCCCCAGAGGGGGACTAGAGGGGCAGTACTTC. This gives the protein CASSPRGGLEGQYF.

DNA of the CDR3: TGTGCCAGCAGCTTGAGGGACAGCCGGGGATACGAGCAGTACTTC. Its protein is CASSLRDSRGYEQYF. The rearrangement joins TRBV5-8 to TRBJ2-7; TRBD1 matches at 7 bases. This CDR3 has 15 residues. The germline gives CDR1 SGHTS, CDR2 YDEGEE. V shed 1 base and J 4 bases; nucleotides not matched to a gene: 8.

CDR3 nucleotide sequence: TGTGCCAGCAGATCTATCGACAGGGTGAACACCGGGGAGCTGTTTTTT. It codes for CASRSIDRVNTGELFF. The J gene is TRBJ2-2, the V gene TRBV28; 7 bases map to TRBD1. After removal of 6 bases from V and 1 base from J, the junction contained 8 bases not matched to a gene. The V gene's germline CDR1 is MDHEN and CDR2 SYDVKM. The CDR3 loop spans 16 amino acids.

This clone was observed a single time. The chain combines TRBV2 with TRBJ1-2; 7 positions agree with TRBD1. CDR1 SNHLY and CDR2 FYNNEI come from the germline V gene. The CDR3 consists of 14 residues. V lost 5 bases, J lost 6 bases, and 9 bases stayed unmatched. The DNA of the CDR3 is TGTGCCAGCAGTCAGGACAGGCAGGGCGATGGCTACACCTTC. Translation gives CASSQDRQGDGYTF.

This chain links TRBV4-1 with TRBJ2-1, with 9 bases matching TRBD2. The V gene end was trimmed by 0 bases and the J gene end by 10 bases; junction bases not matched to a gene: 4. CDR1 is MGHRA and CDR2 is YSYEKL in the germline V gene. The length of the CDR3 is 14 residues. In DNA form, the CDR3 reads TGCGCCAGCAGCCAAGATTGGCTAGCGGGAGAGCAGTTCTTC. Protein sequence: CASSQDWLAGEQFF.

For the CDR3, the DNA is TGTGCCCCGGGACACATCTTTAGCAATCAGCCCCAGCATTTT. This codes for CAPGHIFSNQPQHF. The chain couples TRBV6-9 to TRBJ1-5; a possible D gene is TRBD1 (6 bases). V was trimmed by 11 bases and J by 0 bases, leaving 14 bases between them. CDR3 length equals 14 residues. CDR1 and CDR2 from the germline V gene are MNHGY and SVAAGI.

The rearrangement links TRBV5-6 to TRBJ1-1, with D maybe TRBD1 (6 bases). V was cut by 2 bases and J by 3 bases, with 17 bases left in between. The CDR3 has 16 residues. In germline, CDR1 is SGHDT, CDR2 YYEEEE. CDR3: CASSFRGISGDTEAFF. CDR3 DNA: TGTGCCAGCAGCTTCCGCGGAATTTCAGGGGACACTGAAGCTTTCTTT.

This chain uses TRBV2 with TRBJ1-5, with D perhaps TRBD1 (6 bases). V gave up 3 bases and J gave up 7 bases, with 10 bases separating them. The CDR3 contains 13 residues. The germline gives CDR1 SNHLY, CDR2 FYNNEI. CDR3 sequence (DNA): TGTGCCAGCAGTGACTGGCAGGGGCAGCCCCAGCATTTT. It codes for CASSDWQGQPQHF.

The CDR3 is CASSYSSSGANVLTF. The CDR3 DNA follows: TGTGCCAGCAGTTACTCGAGCTCTGGGGCCAACGTCCTGACTTTC. The V call is TRBV6-6, the J call TRBJ2-6; D is ambiguous. Germline V gene lookup returns CDR1 MNHNY and CDR2 SVGAGI (reference sequence). Trimming took off 0 bases at V and 0 bases at J, with 3 bases between the two ends. The CDR3 sequence is 15 residues long.

J is TRBJ2-7 and V is TRBV27; D perhaps matches TRBD1 (6 bases). Trimming removed 3 bases from V and 3 bases from J, with 12 bases in between. Germline-derived CDR1 and CDR2 are MNHEY and SMNVEV (reference sequence). The CDR3 loop spans 14 amino acids. The CDR3 DNA reads as TGTGCCAGCAGTTTGAGGAAACAGGGCTACGAGCAGTACTTC. Translating gives CASSLRKQGYEQYF.

The chain is built from TRBV7-8 and TRBJ2-3, with TRBD2 identical over 9 bases. Germline trimming cut 6 bases from V and 6 bases from J; bases unmatched to any gene: 7. CDR1 SGHVS and CDR2 FQNEAQ come from the germline V gene. The CDR3 totals 14 residues. The CDR3 spells CASRLDSGSDTQYF. CDR3 bases: TGTGCCAGCAGGCTCGATAGCGGGAGTGATACGCAGTATTTT.

CDR3 loop: CASSQVSLATWGANVLTF. In DNA, the CDR3 is TGCGCCAGCAGCCAAGTATCCCTAGCGACGTGGGGGGCCAACGTCCTGACTTTC. The gene calls are TRBV4-3 and TRBJ2-6; D perhaps matches TRBD2 (6 bases). With 1 base removed from V and 4 bases from J, the gap between germline ends came to 17 bases. Per germline, CDR1 LGHNA and CDR2 YSLEER. The CDR3 is made up of 18 amino acids.

V is TRBV7-2 and J is TRBJ1-1; 7 bases line up with TRBD1. The J segment lost 2 bases and the V segment lost 1 base, leaving 7 bases of the junction unmatched. The CDR3 extends over 16 amino acids. Germline lookup yields CDR1 SGHTA and CDR2 FQGNSA. Here the CDR3 DNA reads TGTGCCAGCAGCTTAGTCGCGACAGGGTATAACACTGAAGCTTTCTTT. It specifies CASSLVATGYNTEAFF.